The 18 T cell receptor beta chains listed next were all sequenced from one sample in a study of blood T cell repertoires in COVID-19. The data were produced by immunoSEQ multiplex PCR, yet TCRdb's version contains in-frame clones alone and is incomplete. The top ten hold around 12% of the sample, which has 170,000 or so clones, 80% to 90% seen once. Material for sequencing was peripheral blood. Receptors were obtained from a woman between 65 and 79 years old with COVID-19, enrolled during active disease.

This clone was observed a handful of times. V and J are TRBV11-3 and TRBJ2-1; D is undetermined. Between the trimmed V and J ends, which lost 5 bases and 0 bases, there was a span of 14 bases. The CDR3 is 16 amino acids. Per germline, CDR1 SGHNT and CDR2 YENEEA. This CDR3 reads CASSGGASSSYNEQFF. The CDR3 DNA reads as TGTGCCAGCAGCGGCGGAGCCAGTAGCTCCTACAATGAGCAGTTCTTC.

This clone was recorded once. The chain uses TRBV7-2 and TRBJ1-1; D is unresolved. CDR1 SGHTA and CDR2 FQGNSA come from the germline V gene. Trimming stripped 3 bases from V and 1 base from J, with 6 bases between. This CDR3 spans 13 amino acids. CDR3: CASSFGRNTEAFF. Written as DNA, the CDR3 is TGTGCCAGCAGCTTTGGGAGGAACACTGAAGCTTTCTTT.

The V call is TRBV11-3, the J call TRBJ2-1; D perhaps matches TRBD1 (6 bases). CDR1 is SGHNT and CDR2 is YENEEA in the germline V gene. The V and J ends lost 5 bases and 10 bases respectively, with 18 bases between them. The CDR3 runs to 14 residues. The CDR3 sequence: CASSKDSPHGEQFF. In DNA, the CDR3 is TGTGCCAGCAGCAAGGACAGCCCTCATGGGGAGCAGTTCTTC.

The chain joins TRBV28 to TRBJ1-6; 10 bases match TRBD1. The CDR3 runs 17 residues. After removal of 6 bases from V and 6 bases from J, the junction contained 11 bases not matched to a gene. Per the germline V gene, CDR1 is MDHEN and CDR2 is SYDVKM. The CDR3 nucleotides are TGTGCCAGCAGCTATGGAGGGGACAGGGGTCGTAATTCACCCCTCCACTTT. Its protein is CASSYGGDRGRNSPLHF.

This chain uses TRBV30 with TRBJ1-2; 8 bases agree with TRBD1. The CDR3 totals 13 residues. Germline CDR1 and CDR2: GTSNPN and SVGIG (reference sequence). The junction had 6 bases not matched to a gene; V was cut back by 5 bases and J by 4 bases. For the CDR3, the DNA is TGTGCCTGGTCCCGGGACAGGACCTATGGCTACACCTTC. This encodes CAWSRDRTYGYTF.

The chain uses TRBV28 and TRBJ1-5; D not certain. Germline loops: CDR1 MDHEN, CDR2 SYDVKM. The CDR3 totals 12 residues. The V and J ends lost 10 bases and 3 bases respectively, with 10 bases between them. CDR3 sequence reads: CATNQNNQPQHF. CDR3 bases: TGTGCCACCAATCAGAACAATCAGCCCCAGCATTTT.

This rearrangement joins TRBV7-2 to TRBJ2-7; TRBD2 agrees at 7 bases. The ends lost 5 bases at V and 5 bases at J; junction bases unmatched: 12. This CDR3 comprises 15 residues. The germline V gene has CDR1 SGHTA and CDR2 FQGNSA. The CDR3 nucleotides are TGTGCCAGCAGCCCCCCCGGGAGGAGATTCAACGAGCAGTACTTC. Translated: CASSPPGRRFNEQYF.

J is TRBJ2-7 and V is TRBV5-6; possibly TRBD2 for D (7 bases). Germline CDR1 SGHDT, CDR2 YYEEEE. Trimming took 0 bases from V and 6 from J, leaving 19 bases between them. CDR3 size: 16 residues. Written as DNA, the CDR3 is TGTGCCAGCAGCTTGGCGAGCGGGGCAGGGGTGGGCGAGCAGTACTTC. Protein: CASSLASGAGVGEQYF.

The CDR3 DNA follows: TGTGCCTGGGACAGGGGTGAGGGTCAGCCCCAGCATTTT. As protein: CAWDRGEGQPQHF. This chain connects TRBV30 to TRBJ1-5; 8 positions agree with TRBD1. J gave up 6 bases and V 5 bases, and 6 bases lay outside the gene matches. The CDR3 covers 13 residues. The germline V gene encodes CDR1 GTSNPN and CDR2 SVGIG (reference sequence).

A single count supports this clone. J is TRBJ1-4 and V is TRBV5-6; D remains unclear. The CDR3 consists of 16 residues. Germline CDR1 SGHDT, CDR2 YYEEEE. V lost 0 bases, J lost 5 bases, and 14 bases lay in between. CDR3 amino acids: CASSLVVGERNEKLFF. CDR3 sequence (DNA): TGTGCCAGCAGCTTGGTGGTCGGGGAGCGCAATGAAAAACTGTTTTTT. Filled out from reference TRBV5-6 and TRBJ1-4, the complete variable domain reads DAGVTQSPTHLIKTRGQQVTLRCSPKSGHDTVSWYQQALGQGPQFIFQYYEEEERQRGNFPDRFSGHQFPNYSSELNVNALLLGDSALYLCASSLVVGERNEKLFFGSGTQLSVL.

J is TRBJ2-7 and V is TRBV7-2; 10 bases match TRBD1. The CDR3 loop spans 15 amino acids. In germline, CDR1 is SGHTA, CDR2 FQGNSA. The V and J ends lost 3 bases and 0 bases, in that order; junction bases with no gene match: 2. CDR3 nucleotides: TGTGCCAGCAGCTTCGGGACAGGGGCCTCCTACGAGCAGTACTTC. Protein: CASSFGTGASYEQYF.

CDR3 nucleotide sequence: TGTGCCAGCAGCCAGATCAGGGGCGCTAATGAAAAACTGTTTTTT. It encodes CASSQIRGANEKLFF. The chain recombines TRBV4-2 with TRBJ1-4; TRBD1 might be the D (6 bases). This CDR3 contains 15 residues. Germline values: CDR1 LGHNA, CDR2 YNFKEQ. Trimming took off 3 bases at V and 3 bases at J, with 11 bases between the two ends.

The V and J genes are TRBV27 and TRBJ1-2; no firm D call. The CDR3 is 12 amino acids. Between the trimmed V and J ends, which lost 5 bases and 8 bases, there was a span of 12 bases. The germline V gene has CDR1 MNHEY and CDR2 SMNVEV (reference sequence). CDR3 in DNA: TGTGCCAGCAGTCCCCGGGCGGGCGGCTACACCTTC. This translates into CASSPRAGGYTF.

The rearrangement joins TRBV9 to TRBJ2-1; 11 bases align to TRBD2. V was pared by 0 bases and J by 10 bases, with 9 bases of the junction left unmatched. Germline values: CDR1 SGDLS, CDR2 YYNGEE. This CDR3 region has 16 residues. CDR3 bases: TGTGCCAGCAGCGTAGGACTAGCGGGAACTCGAGAAGAGCAGTTCTTC. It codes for CASSVGLAGTREEQFF.

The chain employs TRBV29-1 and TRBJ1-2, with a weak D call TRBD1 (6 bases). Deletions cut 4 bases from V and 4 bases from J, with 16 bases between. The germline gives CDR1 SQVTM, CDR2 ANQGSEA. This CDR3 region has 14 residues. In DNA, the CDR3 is TGCAGCGTTGCGACGACAGGTTTTTCCTATGGCTACACCTTC. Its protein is CSVATTGFSYGYTF.

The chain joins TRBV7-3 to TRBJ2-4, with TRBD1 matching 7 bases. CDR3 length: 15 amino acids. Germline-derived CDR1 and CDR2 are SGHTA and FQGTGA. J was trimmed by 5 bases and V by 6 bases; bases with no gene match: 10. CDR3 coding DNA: TGTGCCAGCAGTCTGGACAGGCTACCCCAAAACATTCAGTACTTC. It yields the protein CASSLDRLPQNIQYF.

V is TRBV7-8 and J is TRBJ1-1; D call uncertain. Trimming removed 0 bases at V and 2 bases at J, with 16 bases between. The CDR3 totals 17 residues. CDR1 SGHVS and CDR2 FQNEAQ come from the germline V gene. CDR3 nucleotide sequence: TGTGCCAGCAGCTTAGCTTGGAGGCTAAGGGCAAACACTGAAGCTTTCTTT. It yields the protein CASSLAWRLRANTEAFF.

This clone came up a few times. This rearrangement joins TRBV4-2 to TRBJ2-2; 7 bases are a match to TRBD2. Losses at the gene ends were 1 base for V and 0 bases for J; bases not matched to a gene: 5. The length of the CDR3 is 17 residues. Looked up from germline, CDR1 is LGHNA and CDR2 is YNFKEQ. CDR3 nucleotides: TGTGCCAGCAGCCAAGGGGGCAGCGGGGCGAACACCGGGGAGCTGTTTTTT. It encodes CASSQGGSGANTGELFF.